This T cell receptor (beta chain) was profiled in a study of blood T cells in healthy people across ages. Whole-study findings and limits: Naive CD4+ cells and diversity were both higher in long-lived donors than in aged donors.

Turning to this clonotype: Its matching antigen is unknown. This sequence may be a read error, since a much larger clone differs from it by one base.

A second PCR, run for roughly 7 to 12 cycles, used a sample-barcoded 5' primer plus a J-beta primer mix. The authors tagged each cDNA molecule using a template-switch adaptor with 12 random nucleotides. TCRdb recomputed calls from the 5' RACE reads with MiXCR, one row per CDR3 protein. Of fewer than 2,000,000 distinct CDR3 sequences in the sample, approximately 39% were seen once. Germline CDR1 and CDR2: SQVTM and ANQGSEA. Trimming at V came to 4 bases and at J to 9 bases, leaving 11 bases not matched to a gene. This CDR3 is 15 amino acids long. The sequence was obtained from a human donor in good health. V gene TRBV29-1 combines with J gene TRBJ2-1, with 11 bases identical to TRBD1. Sequenced: blood. The DNA of the CDR3 is TGCAGCGTTGTAGATCCCGGGACAGGGGGTAGTGAGCAGTTCTTC. Residues: CSVVDPGTGGSEQFF.